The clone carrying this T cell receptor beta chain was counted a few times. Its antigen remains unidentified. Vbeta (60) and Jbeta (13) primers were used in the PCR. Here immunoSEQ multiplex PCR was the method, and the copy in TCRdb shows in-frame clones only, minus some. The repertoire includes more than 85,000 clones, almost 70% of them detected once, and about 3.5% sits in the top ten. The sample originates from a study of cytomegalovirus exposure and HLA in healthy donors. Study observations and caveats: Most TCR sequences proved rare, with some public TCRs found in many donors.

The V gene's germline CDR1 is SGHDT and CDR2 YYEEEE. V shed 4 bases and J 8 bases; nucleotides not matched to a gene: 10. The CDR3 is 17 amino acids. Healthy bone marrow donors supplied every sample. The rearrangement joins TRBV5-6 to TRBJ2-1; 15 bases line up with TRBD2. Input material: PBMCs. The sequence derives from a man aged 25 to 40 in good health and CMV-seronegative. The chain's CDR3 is CASSAWGLAGGADEQFF. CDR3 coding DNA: TGTGCCAGCAGCGCCTGGGGACTAGCGGGAGGTGCGGATGAGCAGTTCTTC.